A selection of T cell receptor beta chains follows, all from one sample in a study of T cells in Graves' hyperthyroidism and ophthalmopathy. Each CDR3 protein gets one entry after TCRdb re-called the multiplex PCR reads with MiXCR. The sample consists of around 500,000 distinct CDR3 sequences, approximately 14% of them appearing once. Source material: blood. The origin of the receptors is a woman between 40 and 55 years old with Graves' hyperthyroidism. Each CDR3 is given with its conserved first and last residue. Each record gives: D gene, clone size, J gene, V gene, CDR3 protein, CDR3 DNA. The D gene is left open where the match is weak. The size entry is marked missing in some rows and otherwise reads once, few, many or a size class.

NA | few | TRBJ1-4 | TRBV12-3/TRBV12-4 | CASSFYQEGLFF | TGTGCCAGCAGTTTTTACCAAGAAGGACTGTTTTTT
NA | many | TRBJ2-3 | TRBV7-8 | CASSLEPSFTDTQYF | TGTGCCAGCAGCTTAGAGCCTAGTTTCACAGATACGCAGTATTTT
TRBD1 | few | TRBJ2-7 | TRBV7-9 | CASSLIFGQGSYEQYF | TGTGCCAGCAGCTTAATATTTGGACAGGGCTCCTACGAGCAGTACTTC
TRBD2 | NA | TRBJ2-5 | TRBV6-2/TRBV6-3 | CASRRLAGPMETQYF | TGTGCCAGCAGACGACTAGCGGGGCCCATGGAGACCCAGTACTTC
TRBD1 | many | TRBJ1-6 | TRBV18 | CASSPLQGRDSPLHF | TGTGCCAGCTCACCATTACAGGGGAGGGATTCACCCCTCCACTTT
TRBD1 | NA | TRBJ2-2 | TRBV9 | CASSSQGQATGELFF | TGTGCCAGCAGCTCCCAGGGACAGGCTACCGGGGAGCTGTTTTTT
NA | NA | TRBJ2-6 | TRBV7-6 | CVSSLASGANVLTF | TGTGTCAGCAGCTTAGCAAGTGGGGCCAACGTCCTGACTTTC
NA | NA | TRBJ2-7 | TRBV9 | CASSVVADSYEQYF | TGTGCCAGCAGCGTAGTGGCCGACTCCTACGAGCAGTACTTC
NA | many | TRBJ1-1 | TRBV20-1 | CSAGARGTEAFF | TGCAGTGCCGGGGCTAGGGGGACTGAAGCTTTCTTT
NA | many | TRBJ2-1 | TRBV2 | CASKEMSDQGHEQFF | TGTGCCAGCAAAGAAATGTCGGACCAAGGCCATGAGCAGTTCTTC
TRBD2 | many | TRBJ2-1 | TRBV12-3/TRBV12-4 | CASSLAVVAGGGDNEQFF | TGTGCCAGCAGTTTAGCGGTGGTTGCGGGAGGGGGGGACAATGAGCAGTTCTTC
TRBD1 | few | TRBJ1-2 | TRBV12-3/TRBV12-4 | CASSLQGQGLKGYTF | TGTGCCAGCAGTTTACAGGGACAGGGGTTAAAGGGCTACACCTTC
NA | NA | TRBJ1-2 | TRBV6-1 | CASSYDRSRTNYGYTF | TGTGCCAGCAGTTATGACAGGTCGAGAACTAACTATGGCTACACCTTC
TRBD1 | many | TRBJ1-1 | TRBV3-1 | CASSRRTGYNTEAFF | TGTGCCAGCAGCCGTCGGACAGGGTACAACACTGAAGCTTTCTTT
NA | few | TRBJ2-7 | TRBV4-2 | CASSQADITSSYEQYF | TGTGCCAGCAGCCAAGCTGACATTACGAGCTCCTACGAGCAGTACTTC
TRBD2 | NA | TRBJ2-1 | TRBV2 | CASRGMAGTSGGNEQFF | TGTGCCAGCAGAGGGATGGCCGGGACTAGCGGCGGAAATGAGCAGTTCTTC
NA | NA | TRBJ1-5 | TRBV28 | CASQVRQNQPQHF | TGTGCCAGTCAAGTCAGGCAAAATCAGCCCCAGCATTTT
NA | many | TRBJ2-7 | TRBV28 | CASSTGRRAYEQYF | TGTGCCAGCAGTACCGGGCGAAGGGCCTACGAGCAGTACTTC
NA | few | TRBJ2-1 | TRBV10-1 | CASSNTGTYNEQFF | TGCGCCAGCAGTAACACAGGTACCTACAATGAGCAGTTCTTC
NA | many | TRBJ1-5 | TRBV30 | CAWRGQDNQPQHF | TGTGCCTGGAGAGGGCAGGACAATCAGCCCCAGCATTTT
NA | few | TRBJ2-2 | TRBV11-2 | CASSTPRTVNTGELFF | TGTGCCAGCAGCACTCCTAGGACAGTGAACACCGGGGAGCTGTTTTTT
NA | NA | TRBJ1-1 | TRBV5-1 | CASSLRGAGTEAFF | TGCGCCAGCAGCTTGCGGGGCGCGGGCACTGAAGCTTTCTTT
NA | NA | TRBJ2-7 | TRBV27 | CAFHRAFYEQYF | TGTGCCTTCCACAGAGCTTTCTACGAGCAGTACTTC
TRBD2 | NA | TRBJ2-1 | TRBV27 | CASKRTSGYSYNEQFF | TGTGCCAGCAAACGGACTAGCGGGTACTCCTACAATGAGCAGTTCTTC
TRBD1 | once | TRBJ1-1 | TRBV28 | CASKTGTGGLGTEAFF | TGTGCCAGCAAAACCGGGACAGGGGGCTTGGGCACTGAAGCTTTCTTT
NA | NA | TRBJ1-2 | TRBV5-5 | CASSRMGAFGYTF | TGTGCCAGCAGCCGGATGGGGGCGTTTGGCTACACCTTC
NA | many | TRBJ2-7 | TRBV7-2 | CASSPFSYEQYF | TGTGCCAGCAGCCCCTTCTCCTACGAGCAGTACTTC
NA | many | TRBJ1-1 | TRBV7-8 | CASSFNEIGLTEAFF | TGTGCCAGCAGCTTTAATGAAATAGGGCTCACTGAAGCTTTCTTT
NA | NA | TRBJ2-5 | TRBV5-1 | CASTGRTETQYF | TGCGCCAGCACCGGGAGAACAGAGACCCAGTACTTC
TRBD1 | many | TRBJ2-5 | TRBV27 | CASSFTGTGDLGYQETQYF | TGTGCCAGCAGTTTTACCGGGACAGGGGATTTGGGGTACCAAGAGACCCAGTACTTC
TRBD2 | NA | TRBJ2-7 | TRBV20-1 | CSARLPGLAGGEQYF | TGCAGTGCCCGATTGCCGGGACTAGCGGGAGGAGAGCAGTACTTC
NA | NA | TRBJ2-7 | TRBV30 | CAWNGGSYEQYF | TGTGCCTGGAATGGAGGTTCCTACGAGCAGTACTTC
TRBD1 | many | TRBJ1-1 | TRBV20-1 | CSATTGGNTEAFF | TGCAGTGCTACAACAGGGGGGAACACTGAAGCTTTCTTT
TRBD2 | NA | TRBJ2-2 | TRBV29-1 | CSVGTSGRENTGELFF | TGCAGCGTTGGGACTAGCGGGAGGGAGAACACCGGGGAGCTGTTTTTT
NA | NA | TRBJ1-5 | TRBV2 | CASSGQQYSNQPQHF | TGTGCCAGCAGTGGACAGCAATATAGCAATCAGCCCCAGCATTTT
TRBD2 | few | TRBJ2-1 | TRBV6-1 | CASSLTSGSLDEQFF | TGTGCCAGCAGCCTGACTAGCGGGAGTCTAGATGAGCAGTTCTTC
NA | many | TRBJ1-5 | TRBV6-1 | CASSEWGGEQPQHF | TGTGCCAGCAGTGAATGGGGGGGCGAACAGCCCCAGCATTTT
TRBD1 | few | TRBJ2-5 | TRBV19 | CASRGDRANFNEEETQYF | TGTGCCAGTAGGGGGGACAGGGCGAATTTTAACGAGGAAGAGACCCAGTACTTC
TRBD1 | NA | TRBJ2-7 | TRBV6-5 | CASSYSVQGAPYEQYF | TGTGCCAGCAGTTACTCGGTCCAGGGGGCACCTTACGAGCAGTACTTC
NA | few | TRBJ1-4 | TRBV20-1 | CSAVRVKGEKLFF | TGCAGTGCTGTCAGGGTAAAGGGAGAAAAACTGTTTTTT
TRBD1 | NA | TRBJ2-6 | TRBV19 | CASSNPTDRGDSGANVLTF | TGTGCCAGTAGTAACCCGACGGACAGGGGGGACTCTGGGGCCAACGTCCTGACTTTC
TRBD1 | few | TRBJ1-6 | TRBV7-9 | CASMKGGGQDNSPLHF | TGTGCCAGCATGAAAGGGGGGGGACAGGACAATTCACCCCTCCACTTT
NA | NA | TRBJ2-5 | TRBV4-1 | CASSQPPRGHGAETQYF | TGCGCCAGCAGCCAACCCCCACGGGGGCACGGGGCGGAGACCCAGTACTTC
TRBD1 | NA | TRBJ1-1 | TRBV4-1 | CASSQDQDREAFF | TGCGCCAGCAGCCAAGATCAGGACAGGGAAGCTTTCTTT
NA | many | TRBJ2-7 | TRBV2 | CASSEAEQYF | TGTGCCAGCAGTGAAGCGGAGCAGTACTTC
TRBD2 | NA | TRBJ2-3 | TRBV30 | CAMARAMGLAGGPGADTQYF | TGTGCGATGGCAAGGGCAATGGGACTAGCGGGAGGGCCTGGGGCAGATACGCAGTATTTT
NA | few | TRBJ2-3 | TRBV5-1 | CASSLAGRLTDTQYF | TGCGCCAGCAGCTTGGCTGGACGGCTCACAGATACGCAGTATTTT
TRBD2 | many | TRBJ2-1 | TRBV6-6 | CASSYRRLAGLNEQFF | TGTGCCAGCAGTTACAGGCGACTAGCGGGACTCAATGAGCAGTTCTTC
TRBD2 | many | TRBJ2-5 | TRBV2 | CASSELSGGSETQYF | TGTGCCAGCAGTGAGCTTAGCGGGGGCAGCGAGACCCAGTACTTC
TRBD2 | many | TRBJ2-3 | TRBV2 | CASRKWTSATDTQYF | TGTGCCAGCAGGAAATGGACTAGCGCAACAGATACGCAGTATTTT
TRBD2 | many | TRBJ2-1 | TRBV7-8 | CASSPHSSGSGNEQFF | TGTGCCAGCAGCCCCCACTCTAGCGGGAGTGGAAATGAGCAGTTCTTC
TRBD2 | many | TRBJ2-5 | TRBV30 | CAWSQGTSGRVYF | TGTGCCTGGAGCCAAGGGACTAGCGGGAGGGTCTACTTC
TRBD1 | NA | TRBJ2-2 | TRBV20-1 | CSANTGGAGTGELFF | TGCAGTGCTAATACAGGGGGCGCGGGCACCGGGGAGCTGTTTTTT
NA | NA | TRBJ2-1 | TRBV6-1 | CASTLPPGTLSNEQFF | TGTGCCAGCACTCTGCCGCCGGGGACCTTGTCCAATGAGCAGTTCTTC
NA | NA | TRBJ2-1 | TRBV25-1 | CASSELSSSYNEQFF | TGTGCCAGCAGTGAATTGAGTAGTTCCTACAATGAGCAGTTCTTC
NA | few | TRBJ1-1 | TRBV10-3 | CAISEGPGNTEAFF | TGTGCCATCAGTGAGGGGCCTGGGAACACTGAAGCTTTCTTT